Described below is a single T cell receptor beta chain sequence and its context. The CDR3 has 16 amino acids. Germline V lookup: CDR1 KGHSH, CDR2 LQKENI. The V end was cut by 2 bases, the J end by 1 base, with 14 bases between. The sample comes from a study of blood T cell repertoires in COVID-19. Across the whole study: There were acute and convalescent COVID-19 samples, and they came from the United States, Italy and Spain. T cells, B-cell-depleted T cells, or PBMCs supplied cDNA or gDNA.

As originally analysed: Reference gene primer amplification gave nucleated cell count estimates. The assay was immunoSEQ multiplex PCR, and TCRdb's table has in-frame clones only and misses some. V, J and clone size are those of that table, while D and trimming were read from the DNA. Among over 100,000 clones, approximately 80% were seen once, and the ten largest hold 6.5% to 10%. This sequence originates from a woman of 80 years or more with active or convalescent COVID-19. V gene TRBV18 combines with J gene TRBJ1-1; D is possibly TRBD1 (5 bases). The sequenced sample consisted of peripheral blood. CDR3: CASSPITGHQNTEAFF. CDR3 bases: TGTGCCAGCTCACCAATAACAGGACACCAGAACACTGAAGCTTTCTTT.